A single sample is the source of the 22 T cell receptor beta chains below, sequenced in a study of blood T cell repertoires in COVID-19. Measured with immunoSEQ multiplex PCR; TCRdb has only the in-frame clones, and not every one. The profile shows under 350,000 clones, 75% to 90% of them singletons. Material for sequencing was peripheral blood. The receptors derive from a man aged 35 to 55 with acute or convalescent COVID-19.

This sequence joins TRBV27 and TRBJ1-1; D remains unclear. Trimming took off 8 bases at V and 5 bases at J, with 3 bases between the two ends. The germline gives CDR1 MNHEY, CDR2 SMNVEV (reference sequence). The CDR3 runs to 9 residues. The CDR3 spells CASATEAFF. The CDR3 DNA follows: TGTGCCAGCGCGACTGAAGCTTTCTTT.

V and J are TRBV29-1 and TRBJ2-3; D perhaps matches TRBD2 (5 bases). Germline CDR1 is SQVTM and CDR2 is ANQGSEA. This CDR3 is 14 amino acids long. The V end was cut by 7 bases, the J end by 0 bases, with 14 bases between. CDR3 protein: CSARGRTSTDTQYF. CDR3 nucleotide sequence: TGCAGCGCAAGAGGCCGGACTAGCACAGATACGCAGTATTTT.

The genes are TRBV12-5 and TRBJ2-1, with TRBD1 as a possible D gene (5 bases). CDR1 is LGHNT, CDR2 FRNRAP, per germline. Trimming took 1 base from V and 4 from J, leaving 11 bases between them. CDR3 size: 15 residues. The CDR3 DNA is TGTGCTAGTGGTTTGGGACAGCAGCTATACAATGAGCAGTTCTTC. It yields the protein CASGLGQQLYNEQFF.

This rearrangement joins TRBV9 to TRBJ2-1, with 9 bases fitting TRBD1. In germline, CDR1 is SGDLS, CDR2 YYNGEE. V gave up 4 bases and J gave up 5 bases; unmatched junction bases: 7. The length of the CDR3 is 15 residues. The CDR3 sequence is CASSTRDRDHNEQFF. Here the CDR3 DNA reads TGTGCCAGCAGCACAAGGGACAGGGATCACAATGAGCAGTTCTTC.

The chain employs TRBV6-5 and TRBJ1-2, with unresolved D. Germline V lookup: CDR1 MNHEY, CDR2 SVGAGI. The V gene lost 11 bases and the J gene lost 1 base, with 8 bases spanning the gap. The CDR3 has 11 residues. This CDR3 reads CAARSNYGYTF. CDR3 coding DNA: TGTGCCGCTCGGAGTAACTATGGCTACACCTTC.

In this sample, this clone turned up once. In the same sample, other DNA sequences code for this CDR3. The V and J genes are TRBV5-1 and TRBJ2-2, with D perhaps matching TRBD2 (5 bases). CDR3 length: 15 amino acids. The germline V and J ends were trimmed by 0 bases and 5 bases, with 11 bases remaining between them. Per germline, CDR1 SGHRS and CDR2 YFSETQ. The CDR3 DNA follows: TGCGCCAGCAGCTTGGCCGGCCCGGGAACCGGGGAGCTGTTTTTT. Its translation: CASSLAGPGTGELFF.

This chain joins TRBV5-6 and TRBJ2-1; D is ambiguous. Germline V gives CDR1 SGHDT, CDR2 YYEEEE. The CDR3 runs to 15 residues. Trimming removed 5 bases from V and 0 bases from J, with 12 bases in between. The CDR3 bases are TGTGCCAGCAGAAAACTACAAAGCTCCTACAATGAGCAGTTCTTC. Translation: CASRKLQSSYNEQFF.

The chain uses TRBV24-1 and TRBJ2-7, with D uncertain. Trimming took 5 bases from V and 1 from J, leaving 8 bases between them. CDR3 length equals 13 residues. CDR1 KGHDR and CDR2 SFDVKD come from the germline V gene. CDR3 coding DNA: TGTGCCACCAGTGCTTCGGGTTCCTACGAGCAGTACTTC. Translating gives CATSASGSYEQYF.

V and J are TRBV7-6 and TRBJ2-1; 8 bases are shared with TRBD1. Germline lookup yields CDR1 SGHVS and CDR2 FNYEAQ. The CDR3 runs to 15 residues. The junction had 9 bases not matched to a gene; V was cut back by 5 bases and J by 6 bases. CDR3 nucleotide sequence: TGTGCCAGCAGCCCGAAGGACAGGGTCGGCAATGAGCAGTTCTTC. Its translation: CASSPKDRVGNEQFF.

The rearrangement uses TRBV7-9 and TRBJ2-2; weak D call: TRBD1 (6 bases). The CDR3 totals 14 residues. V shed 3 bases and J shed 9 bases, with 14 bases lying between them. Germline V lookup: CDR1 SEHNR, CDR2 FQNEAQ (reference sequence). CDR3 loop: CASSLGTGIRELFF. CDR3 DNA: TGTGCCAGCAGCTTGGGTACAGGGATAAGGGAGCTGTTTTTT.

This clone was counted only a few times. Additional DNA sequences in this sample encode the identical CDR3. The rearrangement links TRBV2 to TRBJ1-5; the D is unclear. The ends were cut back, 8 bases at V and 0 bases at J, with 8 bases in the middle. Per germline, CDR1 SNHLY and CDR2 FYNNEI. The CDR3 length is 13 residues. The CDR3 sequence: CASRRDSNQPQHF. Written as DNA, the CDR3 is TGTGCCAGCCGGCGGGATAGCAATCAGCCCCAGCATTTT.

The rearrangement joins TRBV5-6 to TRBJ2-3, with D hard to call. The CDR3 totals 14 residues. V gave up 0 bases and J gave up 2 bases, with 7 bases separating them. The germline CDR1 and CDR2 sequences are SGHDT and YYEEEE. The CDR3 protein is CASSLEAVTDTQYF. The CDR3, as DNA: TGTGCCAGCAGCTTGGAGGCGGTCACAGATACGCAGTATTTT.

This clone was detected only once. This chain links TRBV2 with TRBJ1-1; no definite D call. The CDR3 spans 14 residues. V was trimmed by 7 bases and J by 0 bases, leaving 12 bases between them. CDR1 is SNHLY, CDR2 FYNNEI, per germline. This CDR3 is CASIRGGMNTEAFF. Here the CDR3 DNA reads TGTGCCAGCATACGCGGAGGGATGAACACTGAAGCTTTCTTT. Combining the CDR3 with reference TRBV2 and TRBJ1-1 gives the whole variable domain EPEVTQTPSHQVTQMGQEVILRCVPISNHLYFYWYRQILGQKVEFLVSFYNNEISEKSEIFDDQFSVERPDGSNFTLKIRSTKLEDSAMYFCASIRGGMNTEAFFGQGTRLTVV.

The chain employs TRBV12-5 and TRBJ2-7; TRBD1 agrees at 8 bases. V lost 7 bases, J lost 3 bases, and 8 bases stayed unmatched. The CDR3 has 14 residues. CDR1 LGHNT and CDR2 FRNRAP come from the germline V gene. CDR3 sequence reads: CASAHGGQGYEQYF. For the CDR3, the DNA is TGTGCTAGTGCCCACGGAGGACAGGGCTACGAGCAGTACTTC.

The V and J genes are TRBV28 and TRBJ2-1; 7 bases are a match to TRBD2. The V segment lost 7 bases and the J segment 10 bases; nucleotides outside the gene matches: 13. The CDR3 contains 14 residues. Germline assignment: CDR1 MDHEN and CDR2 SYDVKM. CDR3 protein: CASTLGGLREEQFF. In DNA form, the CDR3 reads TGTGCCAGCACCCTGGGGGGACTAAGAGAAGAGCAGTTCTTC.

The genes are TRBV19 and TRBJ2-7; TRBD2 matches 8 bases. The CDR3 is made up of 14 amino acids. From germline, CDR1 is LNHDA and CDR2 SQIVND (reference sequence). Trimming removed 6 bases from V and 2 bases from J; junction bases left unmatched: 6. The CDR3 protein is CASSATSGPYEQYF. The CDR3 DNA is TGTGCCAGTAGCGCAACTAGCGGACCCTACGAGCAGTACTTC.

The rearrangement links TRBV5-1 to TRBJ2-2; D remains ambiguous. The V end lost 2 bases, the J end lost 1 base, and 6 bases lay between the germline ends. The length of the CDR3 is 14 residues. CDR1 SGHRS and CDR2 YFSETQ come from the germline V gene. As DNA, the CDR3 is TGCGCCAGCAGCTTAACTAAGAACACCGGGGAGCTGTTTTTT. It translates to CASSLTKNTGELFF. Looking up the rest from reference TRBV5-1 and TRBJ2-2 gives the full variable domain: KAGVTQTPRYLIKTRGQQVTLSCSPISGHRSVSWYQQTPGQGLQFLFEYFSETQRNKGNFPGRFSGRQFSNSRSEMNVSTLELGDSALYLCASSLTKNTGELFFGEGSRLTVL.

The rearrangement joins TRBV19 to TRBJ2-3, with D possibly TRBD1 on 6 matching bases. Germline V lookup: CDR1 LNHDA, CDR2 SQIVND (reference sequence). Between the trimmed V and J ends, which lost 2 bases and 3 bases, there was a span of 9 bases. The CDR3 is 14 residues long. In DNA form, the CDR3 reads TGTGCCAGTAGTATACGGGACACGACAGATACGCAGTATTTT. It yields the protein CASSIRDTTDTQYF.

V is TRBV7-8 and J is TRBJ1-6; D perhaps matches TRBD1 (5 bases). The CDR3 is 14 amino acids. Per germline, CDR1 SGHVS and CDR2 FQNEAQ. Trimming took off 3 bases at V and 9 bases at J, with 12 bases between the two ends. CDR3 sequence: CASSFGGEGSPLHF. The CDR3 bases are TGTGCCAGCAGCTTCGGGGGTGAAGGTTCACCCCTCCACTTT.

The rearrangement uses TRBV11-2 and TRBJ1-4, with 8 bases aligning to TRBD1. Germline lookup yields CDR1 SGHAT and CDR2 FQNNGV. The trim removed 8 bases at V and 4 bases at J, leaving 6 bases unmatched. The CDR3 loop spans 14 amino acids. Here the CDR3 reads CASGYRGVNEKLFF. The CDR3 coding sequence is TGTGCCAGCGGTTACAGGGGGGTTAATGAAAAACTGTTTTTT.

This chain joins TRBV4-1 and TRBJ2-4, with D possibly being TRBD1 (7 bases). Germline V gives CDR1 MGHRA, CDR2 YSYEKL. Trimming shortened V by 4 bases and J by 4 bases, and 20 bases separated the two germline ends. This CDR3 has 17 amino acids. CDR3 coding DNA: TGCGCCAGCAGCCTAGGGACAGCGACCGGGGGTAAAAACATTCAGTACTTC. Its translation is CASSLGTATGGKNIQYF.

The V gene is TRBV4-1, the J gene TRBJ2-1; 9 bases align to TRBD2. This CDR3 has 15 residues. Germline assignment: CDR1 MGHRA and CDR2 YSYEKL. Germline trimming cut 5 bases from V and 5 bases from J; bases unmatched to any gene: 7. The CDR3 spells CASSLGSGGNNEQFF. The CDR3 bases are TGCGCCAGCAGCTTAGGCAGCGGGGGGAACAATGAGCAGTTCTTC.